One and the same sample provided the 26 T cell receptor beta chains below, sequenced in a study of blood T cells in healthy people across ages. A second roughly 6 to 11 cycle PCR used barcoded and J-beta primers. Using its own MiXCR run on the 5' RACE reads, TCRdb lists one record per CDR3 protein. The table shows 870,000 or so distinct CDR3 sequences, with 29% occurring only once. Source material: blood. Every receptor here comes from a woman older than 75 in good health.

This clonotype was found many times. The CDR3 reads CASSQGTGGIGQYF. CDR3 in DNA: TGTGCCAGCAGCCAAGGGACAGGGGGGATCGGCCAGTACTTC. The chain links TRBV14 to TRBJ2-5; TRBD1 matches at 10 bases. Trimming cost V 1 base and J 10 bases; bases outside gene matches: 6. The CDR3 totals 14 residues. From germline, CDR1 is SGHDN and CDR2 FVKESK. The whole variable domain, filled in from reference TRBV14 and TRBJ2-5, reads EAGVTQFPSHSVIEKGQTVTLRCDPISGHDNLYWYRRVMGKEIKFLLHFVKESKQDESGMPNNRFLAERTGGTYSTLKVQPAELEDSGVYFCASSQGTGGIGQYFGPGTRLLVL.

The rearrangement joins TRBV20-1 to TRBJ1-3; maybe TRBD1 (6 bases). This CDR3 has 16 residues. From germline, CDR1 is DFQATT and CDR2 SNEGSKA (reference sequence). V was trimmed by 2 bases and J by 0 bases, leaving 14 bases between them. The CDR3 region is CSARSGGSSSGNTIYF. The CDR3 DNA sequence: TGCAGTGCTAGAAGTGGGGGCTCTAGCTCTGGAAACACCATATATTTT.

As regards this clonotype: At one boundary the junction diverges from the germline segment, which might be a read error. This chain uses TRBV20-1 with TRBJ2-3; TRBD2 might be the D (5 bases). Germline V gene data show CDR1 as DFQATT and CDR2 as SNEGSKA (reference sequence). The CDR3 is made up of 16 amino acids. CDR3 sequence (DNA): TGCAGTGCTAGCCCATGGAGAGGGATAGAAGCAGATACGCGGTATTTT. This gives the protein CSASPWRGIEADTRYF.

There are many counts of this clonotype. V is TRBV6-1 and J is TRBJ2-3; the D is unclear. Germline-derived CDR1 and CDR2 are MNHNS and SASEGT. The CDR3 extends over 12 amino acids. Trimming removed 3 bases from V and 2 bases from J, with 3 bases in between. The CDR3 reads CASSDATDTQYF. The CDR3 region has the DNA TGTGCCAGCAGTGACGCCACAGATACGCAGTATTTT.

Only one count was recorded for this clonotype. The chain carries TRBV12-3 or TRBV12-4 and TRBJ2-3; D unclear. Trimming shortened V by 5 bases and J by 8 bases, and 11 bases separated the two germline ends. The CDR3 extends over 12 amino acids. The CDR3 region has the DNA TGTGCCAGCAGTACCAGTCGAGGTACGCAGTATTTT. Its translation is CASSTSRGTQYF.

This clonotype was seen once. This could be a read error, since a much larger clone is one nucleotide away. The chain recombines TRBV3-1 with TRBJ2-5; D perhaps matches TRBD1 (7 bases). The end of the DNA fits TRBJ2-1 better, so the J call may be wrong. CDR3 length: 16 amino acids. Germline lookup yields CDR1 LGHDT and CDR2 YNNKEL (reference sequence). CDR3 in DNA: TGTGCCAGCAGCCACAGGAGGGGGACAGTCCAAGAGACCCAGTTCTTC. Its translation is CASSHRRGTVQETQFF.

This clonotype was recorded a few times. V and J are TRBV2 and TRBJ2-3; D uncertain. V was shortened by 1 base and J by 2 bases, with 10 bases between the two germline ends. CDR1 SNHLY and CDR2 FYNNEI come from the germline V gene. This CDR3 is built from 15 residues. CDR3 protein: CASSEEGLNTDTQYF. CDR3 DNA sequence: TGTGCCAGCAGTGAAGAGGGCCTAAACACAGATACGCAGTATTTT.

At least ten counts were recorded for this clonotype. This chain connects TRBV27 to TRBJ2-5; tentatively, D is TRBD2 (6 bases). V was cut by 6 bases and J by 2 bases, with 16 bases left in between. Germline CDR1 and CDR2: MNHEY and SMNVEV (reference sequence). The CDR3 contains 15 residues. This CDR3 reads CASRGGGKAQETQYF. For the CDR3, the DNA is TGTGCCAGCAGGGGCGGAGGGAAGGCACAAGAGACCCAGTACTTC.

This clonotype was picked up a small number of times. The rearrangement links TRBV6-5 to TRBJ2-2, with a weak D call TRBD2 (5 bases). Germline V gene sequence: CDR1 MNHEY, CDR2 SVGAGI. The germline V and J ends were trimmed by 7 bases and 0 bases, with 9 bases remaining between them. The CDR3 covers 14 residues. In DNA, the CDR3 is TGTGCCAGCAAGGGAGTCGCGAACACCGGGGAGCTGTTTTTT. This gives the protein CASKGVANTGELFF.

This clonotype has a count of ten or more. The V gene is TRBV20-1, the J gene TRBJ2-7; 8 bases align to TRBD2. The CDR3 spans 15 residues. The V segment lost 3 bases and the J segment 1 base; nucleotides outside the gene matches: 8. Looked up from germline, CDR1 is DFQATT and CDR2 is SNEGSKA (reference sequence). The CDR3 region is CSASLVAGLSYEQYF. CDR3 sequence (DNA): TGCAGTGCTAGTCTTGTAGCGGGACTGTCCTACGAGCAGTACTTC.

The chain links TRBV12-3 or TRBV12-4 to TRBJ2-4; 9 nucleotides align to TRBD2. The J call may be faulty, since TRBJ2-7 better matches the DNA end. The CDR3 totals 14 residues. DNA of the CDR3: TGTGCCAGCAGTTTCCTAGCGGGACAATACGAGCAGTACTTC. It translates to CASSFLAGQYEQYF.

Concerning this clonotype itself: A much larger clone lies one base from this, so it may be a read error. The chain employs TRBV5-1 and TRBJ2-4, with TRBD2 matching over 8 bases. Germline V gene lookup returns CDR1 SGHRS and CDR2 YFSETQ. The CDR3 spans 14 residues. With V trimmed by 4 bases and J by 15 bases, 15 bases remained unmatched. CDR3 nucleotide sequence: TGCGCCAGCAGCCCCAGCGGGGGATCCTACGAGCGGTACTTC. Its protein product is CASSPSGGSYERYF.

As regards this clonotype: A read error may be the cause here, since a much bigger clone is one base away. V and J are TRBV24-1 and TRBJ2-1; the match to TRBD1 covers 10 bases. V lost 4 bases and J lost 9; bases outside the gene matches: 14. Germline values: CDR1 KGHDR, CDR2 SFDVKD. CDR3 size: 17 residues. The CDR3 loop is CATSDPSTKTGGGEQFF. CDR3 nucleotide sequence: TGTGCCACCAGTGACCCGTCGACTAAGACAGGGGGCGGTGAGCAGTTCTTC.

This clonotype was observed many times. The chain recombines TRBV9 with TRBJ1-5; tentative D call: TRBD1 (5 bases). CDR1 is SGDLS and CDR2 is YYNGEE in the germline V gene. This CDR3 contains 14 residues. Trimming cost V 4 bases and J 9 bases, with 17 bases left between them. CDR3 nucleotide sequence: TGTGCCAGCAGCCTGGGAGGGGATAGTCGGCCCCAGCATTTT. Protein product: CASSLGGDSRPQHF.

V gene TRBV3-1 combines with J gene TRBJ2-2; D is uncertain. The CDR3 length is 14 residues. Germline loops: CDR1 LGHDT, CDR2 YNNKEL (reference sequence). V lost 2 bases to trimming and J lost 1 base, with 5 bases between them. The CDR3 region is CASSQRRNTGELFF. The CDR3 coding sequence is TGTGCCAGCAGCCAACGGCGGAACACCGGGGAGCTGTTTTTT.

This clonotype was recorded at least ten times. The V call is TRBV7-2, the J call TRBJ1-5; TRBD1 matches 12 bases. With 5 bases clipped from V and 6 bases from J, the junction kept 5 bases outside the gene matches. CDR3 length equals 15 residues. CDR1 and CDR2 (germline): SGHTA, FQGNSA. The CDR3 loop is CASSRGTGGSQPQHF. CDR3 in DNA: TGTGCCAGCAGCCGGGGGACAGGGGGCTCTCAGCCCCAGCATTTT.

This clonotype was counted many times. The rearrangement links TRBV5-6 to TRBJ2-4; TRBD1 might be the D (6 bases). The germline CDR1 and CDR2 sequences are SGHDT and YYEEEE. CDR3 length: 16 residues. V lost 4 bases and J lost 6, with 20 bases in between. CDR3 DNA: TGTGCCAGCAGCCTCCGGACAGCGACTTACGGAAACATTCAGTACTTC. It encodes CASSLRTATYGNIQYF.

This clonotype was detected only a few times. An end of the junction does not agree with germline; a read error may underlie this. The gene calls are TRBV7-2 and TRBJ2-3; 7 bases fit TRBD2. CDR1 is SGHTA, CDR2 FQGNSA, per germline. The CDR3 consists of 18 residues. This CDR3 is CSSSLRTVGTTNTDTQYF. The CDR3 DNA follows: TGTTCCAGCAGCTTAAGGACGGTGGGGACTACAAACACAGATACGCAGTATTTT.

In this sample, this clonotype turned up many times. This chain connects TRBV4-1 to TRBJ1-2, with a weak D call TRBD1 (5 bases). Germline V gene lookup returns CDR1 MGHRA and CDR2 YSYEKL. The CDR3 contains 17 residues. Trimming left V 0 bases short and J 4 bases short, with 18 bases between. CDR3 nucleotide sequence: TGCGCCAGCAGCCAAGACGGGGCGGACCAGCGAAGCTATGGCTACACCTTC. This encodes CASSQDGADQRSYGYTF.

The genes are TRBV4-1 and TRBJ1-5; possibly TRBD1 for D (5 bases). Germline V gene sequence: CDR1 MGHRA, CDR2 YSYEKL. The V gene lost 0 bases and the J gene lost 3 bases, with 12 bases spanning the gap. This CDR3 has 16 residues. CDR3 sequence reads: CASSQDGGIDNQPQHF. CDR3 nucleotide sequence: TGCGCCAGCAGCCAAGATGGGGGTATCGACAATCAGCCCCAGCATTTT.

The chain is built from TRBV5-1 and TRBJ1-1, with D possibly matching TRBD1 (6 bases). In germline, CDR1 is SGHRS, CDR2 YFSETQ. The length of the CDR3 is 15 residues. V lost 4 bases, J lost 5 bases, and 18 bases lay in between. Here the CDR3 reads CASSPDPGGLTEAFF. The CDR3 DNA follows: TGCGCCAGCAGCCCCGATCCGGGGGGCCTAACTGAAGCTTTCTTT.

This clonotype was picked up many times. The rearrangement uses TRBV20-1 and TRBJ2-1; 8 nucleotides match TRBD2. In germline, CDR1 is DFQATT, CDR2 SNEGSKA (reference sequence). The CDR3 extends over 14 amino acids. The V and J ends lost 4 bases and 7 bases, in that order; junction bases with no gene match: 9. CDR3 residues: CSAKSGGQANEQFF. As DNA, the CDR3 is TGCAGTGCTAAAAGCGGGGGCCAGGCAAATGAGCAGTTCTTC.

As for this clonotype: Since a much larger clone is just one base distant, this may be a read error. The chain carries TRBV7-2 and TRBJ1-2, with D possibly being TRBD1 (5 bases). CDR3 length: 15 residues. The germline V gene has CDR1 SGHTA and CDR2 FQGNSA. The CDR3 DNA reads as TGTGCCAGCAGTCTGGATGGGACTGTCAACTATCGCTACACCTTC. This gives the protein CASSLDGTVNYRYTF.

The rearrangement links TRBV7-6 to TRBJ2-1; D is undetermined. CDR1 SGHVS and CDR2 FNYEAQ come from the germline V gene. CDR3 length: 16 amino acids. Trimming took off 5 bases at V and 0 bases at J, with 14 bases between the two ends. In DNA, the CDR3 is TGTGCCAGCAGCCCCTTCCCAGAGAGCTCCTACAATGAGCAGTTCTTC. Amino acids: CASSPFPESSYNEQFF.

The chain combines TRBV4-1 with TRBJ1-5; D might be TRBD1 (5 bases). V shed 1 base and J shed 1 base, with 20 bases lying between them. Per germline, CDR1 MGHRA and CDR2 YSYEKL. CDR3 length: 19 residues. The CDR3 loop reads CASSQVLARAAPSNQPQHF. The CDR3 bases are TGCGCCAGCAGCCAAGTCTTGGCCAGGGCCGCTCCCAGCAATCAGCCCCAGCATTTT.

The rearrangement links TRBV5-1 to TRBJ2-1; 10 nucleotides match TRBD2. J gave up 4 bases and V 3 bases, and 4 bases lay outside the gene matches. Germline V gene sequence: CDR1 SGHRS, CDR2 YFSETQ. The CDR3 sequence is 15 residues long. Here the CDR3 DNA reads TGCGCCAGCAGCTCAGCGGGGGGGGCGTACAATGAGCAGTTCTTC. Amino acid sequence: CASSSAGGAYNEQFF.